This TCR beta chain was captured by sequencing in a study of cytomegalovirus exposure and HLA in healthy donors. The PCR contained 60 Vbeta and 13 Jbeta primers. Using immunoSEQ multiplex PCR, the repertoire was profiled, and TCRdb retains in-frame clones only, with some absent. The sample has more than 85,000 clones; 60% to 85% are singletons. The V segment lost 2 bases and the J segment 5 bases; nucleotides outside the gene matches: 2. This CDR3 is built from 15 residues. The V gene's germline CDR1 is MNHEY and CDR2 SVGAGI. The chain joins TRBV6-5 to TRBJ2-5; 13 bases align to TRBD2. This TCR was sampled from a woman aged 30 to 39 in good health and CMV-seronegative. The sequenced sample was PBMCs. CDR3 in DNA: TGTGCCAGCAGTTACGCGACTAGCGGGAGGGAGACCCAGTACTTC. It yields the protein CASSYATSGRETQYF.